This T cell receptor (beta chain) was retrieved from a study of blood T cell repertoires in COVID-19. In the study overall: Both acute and convalescent COVID-19 samples were obtained from the United States, Italy and Spain. PBMCs, B-cell-depleted T cells, or T cells were the source of the cDNA or gDNA that made up the material.

Authors' data handling: Scientists estimated how many nucleated cells there were by amplifying reference gene primers. TCRdb's copy holds only in-frame clones and misses some; the assay was immunoSEQ multiplex PCR. V and J calls and clone size follow that table, whereas D and trimming were derived from the DNA. The data contain about 240,000 clones, around nine tenths of them singletons. Germline V CDR1 and CDR2: LGHDT, YNNKEL (reference sequence). The CDR3 runs to 15 residues. With V trimmed by 4 bases and J by 3 bases, 6 bases remained unmatched. The clonotype originates from a woman in her 70s with active or convalescent COVID-19. The rearrangement uses TRBV3-1 (or the pseudogene TRBV3-2) and TRBJ2-3; 8 bases are a match to TRBD1. The specimen sequenced was peripheral blood. CDR3 in amino acids: CASSLRTGPTDTQYF. The CDR3 DNA follows: TGTGCCAGCAGCCTCCGGACAGGGCCTACAGATACGCAGTATTTT.